Presented here are 29 T cell receptor beta chains from one specimen sequenced in a study of shared clonotypes between healthy human individuals. TCRdb's copy holds only in-frame clones and misses some; the assay was immunoSEQ multiplex PCR. The data contain 1,100,000 or so clones, around 82% of them singletons. Sequencing was done on a sample of memory CD4+ T cells from PBMCs. As to subset: CD45RA-negative fraction. Receptors were obtained from a man aged 18 to 30 in good health. Some clones in this sample may be carry-over from other donors' samples.

CDR3 residues: CASSGTGVNTEAFF. As DNA, the CDR3 is TGCGCCAGCAGCGGGACAGGGGTGAACACTGAAGCTTTCTTT. The rearrangement links TRBV5-1 to TRBJ1-1; 10 bases line up with TRBD1. The CDR3 sequence is 14 residues long. Germline V gives CDR1 SGHRS, CDR2 YFSETQ. Trimming took 4 bases from V and 0 from J; bases not matched to a gene: 0. Together with reference TRBV5-1 and TRBJ1-1, the CDR3 gives the full variable domain: KAGVTQTPRYLIKTRGQQVTLSCSPISGHRSVSWYQQTPGQGLQFLFEYFSETQRNKGNFPGRFSGRQFSNSRSEMNVSTLELGDSALYLCASSGTGVNTEAFFGQGTRLTVV.

The chain joins TRBV5-1 to TRBJ2-5; 10 nucleotides line up with TRBD2. Unmatched junction bases numbered 5, after V lost 0 bases and J lost 6 bases. The germline V gene has CDR1 SGHRS and CDR2 YFSETQ. CDR3 length equals 15 residues. The CDR3 DNA reads TGCGCCAGCAGCTTGGAGCTAGCGGGAGAGAAGACCCAGTACTTC. As protein: CASSLELAGEKTQYF.

This chain connects TRBV18 to TRBJ2-5; either TRBD1 or TRBD2 may fit D (5 bases each). The CDR3 consists of 16 residues. V was trimmed by 3 bases and J by 5 bases, leaving 19 bases between them. CDR1 and CDR2 (germline): KGHSH, LQKENI. The CDR3 sequence is CASSPSSGRLGETQYF. As DNA, the CDR3 is TGTGCCAGCTCACCGTCCTCGGGACGCCTGGGGGAGACCCAGTACTTC. Filled out from reference TRBV18 and TRBJ2-5, the complete variable domain reads NAGVMQNPRHLVRRRGQEARLRCSPMKGHSHVYWYRQLPEEGLKFMVYLQKENIIDESGMPKERFSAEFPKEGPSILRIQQVVRGDSAAYFCASSPSSGRLGETQYFGPGTRLLVL.

The CDR3 sequence is CASSQPGPESYEQYF. The CDR3 DNA follows: TGTGCCAGCAGCCAACCTGGGCCGGAATCCTACGAGCAGTACTTC. The gene calls are TRBV27 and TRBJ2-7; D gene uncertain. V lost 6 bases, J lost 1 base, and 16 bases lay in between. Looked up from germline, CDR1 is MNHEY and CDR2 is SMNVEV (reference sequence). The CDR3 totals 15 residues.

The chain employs TRBV5-4 and TRBJ2-7, with 11 bases fitting TRBD2. The junction had 8 bases not matched to a gene; V was cut back by 4 bases and J by 2 bases. CDR3 length equals 16 residues. The germline V gene encodes CDR1 SGHNT and CDR2 YYREEE (reference sequence). Written as DNA, the CDR3 is TGTGCCAGCAGCCGAAAAGGGACTAGCGGTCCCTACGAGCAGTACTTC. The encoded protein is CASSRKGTSGPYEQYF.

In regard to this clone: An end of the junction differs from the germline gene, which may be a read error. This rearrangement joins TRBV4-1 to TRBJ2-1; D is uncertain. Germline loops: CDR1 MGHRA, CDR2 YSYEKL. CDR3 size: 15 residues. The CDR3 loop reads CASTQGQSSYNEQFF. In nucleotides, the CDR3 is TGCGCCAGCACCCAAGGTCAGTCCTCTTACAATGAGCAGTTCTTC.

The DNA of the CDR3 is TGTGCCAGCAGCTTATCGGGTTTACAGGATACGCAGTATTTT. It yields the protein CASSLSGLQDTQYF. The rearrangement joins TRBV13 to TRBJ2-3; D not resolved. This CDR3 region has 14 residues. Germline V gene lookup returns CDR1 PRHDT and CDR2 FYEKMQ (reference sequence). Trimming removed 2 bases from V and 6 bases from J, with 12 bases in between.

The table lists this clone with a count of one. This rearrangement joins TRBV5-4 to TRBJ2-1; D possibly corresponds to TRBD2 (6 bases). With 3 bases removed from V and 8 bases from J, the gap between germline ends came to 12 bases. The CDR3 consists of 13 residues. Germline CDR1 SGHNT, CDR2 YYREEE (reference sequence). The CDR3 DNA reads TGTGCCAGCAGCTCCGGGAGTAGTGATGAGCAGTTCTTC. Its protein product is CASSSGSSDEQFF.

This clone was seen a single time. This chain joins TRBV5-1 and TRBJ2-3; no definite D call. The germline CDR1 and CDR2 sequences are SGHRS and YFSETQ. V shed 0 bases and J shed 3 bases, with 8 bases lying between them. This CDR3 has 14 amino acids. CDR3 sequence (DNA): TGCGCCAGCAGCTTGGAAACCCAAACAGATACGCAGTATTTT. Translated, it gives CASSLETQTDTQYF.

The gene calls are TRBV5-1 and TRBJ2-5, with TRBD2 identical over 8 bases. V dropped 2 bases and J dropped 2; count of bases not matched to a gene: 8. Germline-derived CDR1 and CDR2 are SGHRS and YFSETQ. The CDR3 extends over 16 amino acids. The DNA of the CDR3 is TGCGCCAGCAGCTTCTTAGCGGGACCCACTCAAGAGACCCAGTACTTC. Its translation is CASSFLAGPTQETQYF.

The chain combines TRBV4-3 with TRBJ2-7, with a tentative D call TRBD1 (7 bases). The V gene lost 8 bases and the J gene lost 4 bases, with 21 bases spanning the gap. This CDR3 is 15 amino acids long. Germline-derived CDR1 and CDR2 are LGHNA and YSLEER. This chain's CDR3 is CASSSRTGGAYEQYF. CDR3 DNA: TGCGCCAGCTCTTCCCGGACAGGAGGGGCGTACGAGCAGTACTTC.

The rearrangement uses TRBV28 and TRBJ1-1, with unresolved D. Looked up from germline, CDR1 is MDHEN and CDR2 is SYDVKM. The CDR3 sequence is 13 residues long. The germline V and J ends were trimmed by 2 bases and 3 bases, with 7 bases remaining between them. The DNA of the CDR3 is TGTGCCAGCAGTTTAAGGGCGGACACTGAAGCTTTCTTT. It encodes CASSLRADTEAFF.

The chain is built from TRBV5-4 and TRBJ2-5, with TRBD2 as a possible D gene (5 bases). With 5 bases removed from V and 7 bases from J, the gap between germline ends came to 18 bases. This CDR3 has 14 residues. CDR1 is SGHNT and CDR2 is YYREEE in the germline V gene (reference sequence). CDR3 sequence reads: CASRPDSSGSTQYF. The CDR3 DNA reads as TGTGCCAGCAGGCCCGATTCCTCGGGATCGACCCAGTACTTC.

The chain carries TRBV7-2 and TRBJ1-3; TRBD1 is a possible D gene (6 bases). V was trimmed by 5 bases and J by 4 bases, leaving 15 bases between them. The CDR3 loop spans 15 amino acids. The germline V gene has CDR1 SGHTA and CDR2 FQGNSA. Here the CDR3 DNA reads TGTGCCAGCAGCCCCTCGGGACACAGAGGAAACACCATATATTTT. Translation: CASSPSGHRGNTIYF.

The genes are TRBV4-2 and TRBJ1-4; D possibly corresponds to TRBD1 (5 bases). V was cut by 1 base and J by 5 bases, with 17 bases left in between. Germline V gene lookup returns CDR1 LGHNA and CDR2 YNFKEQ. The CDR3 length is 17 residues. The DNA for the CDR3 is TGTGCCAGCAGCCAAGCCGGAGGGCAGGGCCCAAATGAAAAACTGTTTTTT. This encodes CASSQAGGQGPNEKLFF.

This chain links TRBV11-2 with TRBJ1-1; D gene ambiguous. Trimming took 5 bases from V and 6 from J, leaving 19 bases between them. The CDR3 loop spans 15 amino acids. Germline V gene sequence: CDR1 SGHAT, CDR2 FQNNGV. In nucleotides, the CDR3 is TGTGCCAGCAGCCCATGGGGAACAGCATTAGCTGAAGCTTTCTTT. It yields the protein CASSPWGTALAEAFF.

The rearrangement links TRBV5-1 to TRBJ2-1; 7 nucleotides agree with TRBD1. The CDR3 extends over 15 amino acids. J was trimmed by 0 bases and V by 5 bases; bases with no gene match: 5. CDR1 and CDR2 from the germline V gene are SGHRS and YFSETQ. The CDR3 spells CASSIQGTSYNEQFF. The DNA for the CDR3 is TGCGCCAGCAGTATACAGGGGACCTCCTACAATGAGCAGTTCTTC.

This clone has a count of ten or more. The chain has TRBV9 and TRBJ1-3; no definite D call. Trimming took 0 bases from V and 1 from J, leaving 8 bases between them. This CDR3 has 15 amino acids. The V gene's germline CDR1 is SGDLS and CDR2 YYNGEE. CDR3 sequence: CASSVGHISGNTIYF. The DNA of the CDR3 is TGTGCCAGCAGCGTAGGTCACATATCTGGAAACACCATATATTTT. The complete variable domain, with remaining parts taken from reference TRBV9 and TRBJ1-3, reads DSGVTQTPKHLITATGQRVTLRCSPRSGDLSVYWYQQSLDQGLQFLIQYYNGEERAKGNILERFSAQQFPDLHSELNLSSLELGDSALYFCASSVGHISGNTIYFGEGSWLTVV.

V usage is TRBV5-1 and J usage is TRBJ2-2; 7 bases are shared with TRBD2. CDR3 length equals 15 residues. Trimming removed 7 bases from V and 0 bases from J; junction bases left unmatched: 6. In germline, CDR1 is SGHRS, CDR2 YFSETQ. The CDR3 protein is CASGWSGANTGELFF. The CDR3 DNA follows: TGCGCCAGCGGTTGGAGCGGGGCGAACACCGGGGAGCTGTTTTTT. Combining the CDR3 with reference TRBV5-1 and TRBJ2-2 gives the whole variable domain KAGVTQTPRYLIKTRGQQVTLSCSPISGHRSVSWYQQTPGQGLQFLFEYFSETQRNKGNFPGRFSGRQFSNSRSEMNVSTLELGDSALYLCASGWSGANTGELFFGEGSRLTVL.

The V call is TRBV25-1, the J call TRBJ1-2; 7 bases map to TRBD1. V trimming: 5 bases; J trimming: 7 bases; junction bases outside the gene matches: 13. The CDR3 covers 15 residues. CDR1 and CDR2 (germline): MGHDK, SYGVNS. In DNA form, the CDR3 reads TGTGCCAGCAGTATTAACAGGGGCCAGGGCAGTGGCTACACCTTC. Encoded protein: CASSINRGQGSGYTF.

A single count supports this clone. The chain employs TRBV9 and TRBJ2-3; the D gene is possibly TRBD2 (6 bases). The CDR3 runs to 15 residues. Looked up from germline, CDR1 is SGDLS and CDR2 is YYNGEE. Between the trimmed V and J ends, which lost 4 bases and 3 bases, there was a span of 15 bases. The CDR3 loop is CASSQTGEGTDTQYF. The CDR3 nucleotides are TGTGCCAGCAGCCAGACGGGAGAAGGGACAGATACGCAGTATTTT.

The chain joins TRBV6-1 to TRBJ1-5; possible D gene TRBD1, 6 bases. The CDR3 sequence is 14 residues long. Germline CDR1 is MNHNS and CDR2 is SASEGT. The V and J ends lost 7 bases and 7 bases respectively, with 17 bases between them. In nucleotides, the CDR3 is TGTGCCAGCATCAATATAGGGACAATACAGCCCCAGCATTTT. Protein sequence: CASINIGTIQPQHF.

This clone came up a few times. The chain has TRBV2 and TRBJ2-7; perhaps TRBD1 as D (6 bases). Germline V CDR1 and CDR2: SNHLY, FYNNEI. Trimming cost V 8 bases and J 3 bases, with 8 bases left between them. The CDR3 extends over 11 amino acids. CDR3 region: CASSRGYEQYF. The CDR3 nucleotides read TGTGCCAGCTCCAGGGGCTACGAGCAGTACTTC.

The chain is built from TRBV11-2 and TRBJ2-1, with 7 bases lining up with TRBD2. CDR1 is SGHAT and CDR2 is FQNNGV in the germline V gene. With 2 bases clipped from V and 2 bases from J, the junction kept 6 bases outside the gene matches. The CDR3 covers 16 residues. DNA for the CDR3: TGTGCCAGCAGCTTAAGAAGGCTAGCGGCCTACAATGAGCAGTTCTTC. Its translation: CASSLRRLAAYNEQFF.

The rearrangement links TRBV7-8 to TRBJ2-1, with TRBD2 identical over 7 bases. J was trimmed by 1 base and V by 4 bases; bases with no gene match: 7. CDR1 is SGHVS and CDR2 is FQNEAQ in the germline V gene. The CDR3 extends over 16 amino acids. This CDR3 reads CASSSSLGGSYNEQFF. As DNA, the CDR3 is TGTGCCAGCAGCTCCTCCCTCGGGGGGTCCTACAATGAGCAGTTCTTC.

The chain recombines TRBV5-6 with TRBJ1-2, with 7 bases fitting TRBD1. There are 13 residues in the CDR3. Germline CDR1 and CDR2: SGHDT and YYEEEE. The V gene end was trimmed by 5 bases and the J gene end by 5 bases; junction bases not matched to a gene: 6. The CDR3 DNA is TGTGCCAGCAGTAAGGACAGGTTATATGGCTACACCTTC. This encodes CASSKDRLYGYTF.

As to this clone: This could be a read error, since a much larger clone is one nucleotide away. Other nucleotide sequences in the sample specify the same CDR3. V is TRBV28 and J is TRBJ1-2, with 9 bases matching TRBD1. This CDR3 is built from 13 residues. Looked up from germline, CDR1 is MDHEN and CDR2 is SYDVKM. The J segment lost 8 bases and the V segment lost 2 bases, leaving 3 bases of the junction unmatched. The CDR3 protein is CASSLTGGYGYTF. CDR3 sequence (DNA): TGTGCCAGCAGTTTAACAGGGGGCTACGGCTACACCTTC.

This sequence joins TRBV6-1 and TRBJ1-2, with D hard to call. The V gene's germline CDR1 is MNHNS and CDR2 SASEGT. The CDR3 loop spans 13 amino acids. With 1 base removed from V and 4 bases from J, the gap between germline ends came to 7 bases. The CDR3 DNA reads TGTGCCAGCAGTGAAGTTCGGAGCTATGGCTACACCTTC. Translated, it gives CASSEVRSYGYTF.

This clone was found once. The chain couples TRBV5-6 to TRBJ1-1, with D possibly being TRBD1 (5 bases). The V gene's germline CDR1 is SGHDT and CDR2 YYEEEE. V was shortened by 5 bases and J by 12 bases, with 23 bases between the two germline ends. CDR3 length: 14 amino acids. The CDR3 spells CASRETGTEDMSFF. The CDR3 coding sequence is TGTGCCAGCAGGGAAACCGGGACCGAGGATATGTCTTTCTTT.